In its sample, the clone carrying this TCR beta chain was seen many times. These data belong to a study of regulatory T cells in long-lasting Graves disease. Time point: persistent/refractory GD, antithyroid drugs over 5 years with positive TRAb. PBMCs provided the RNA from which the TCR library was made. Through Arm-PCR of CDR3 regions and iRepertoire HTBI primers, TCR beta libraries were built. TCRdb re-analysed the multiplex PCR reads in MiXCR, keeping a single row per CDR3 protein. The sample includes around 450,000 distinct CDR3 sequences, about a fifth of them seen just once. CDR3 length equals 13 residues. The V end lost 3 bases, the J end lost 2 bases, and 7 bases lay between the germline ends.

The receptor's source is a female donor with Graves disease. The rearrangement links TRBV12-3 or TRBV12-4 to TRBJ1-1; D is undetermined. The sequences come from peripheral blood mononuclear cells (PBMCs), collected when the disease was refractory, from a patient treated with antithyroid drugs. The CDR3: CASSFNRNTEAFF. Written as DNA, the CDR3 is TGTGCCAGCAGTTTCAACCGAAACACTGAAGCTTTCTTT.